The 17 T cell receptor beta chains below come from one sample, sequenced in a study of early T cells in non-severe SARS-CoV-2 infection. MiXCR, run by TCRdb on the 5' RACE reads, gives a single entry per CDR3 protein. The sample includes around 58,000 distinct CDR3 sequences, roughly 8% of them seen just once. Sequencing was performed on whole blood, taken at baseline. These receptor sequences come from an adult who was a healthcare worker with PCR-confirmed SARS-CoV-2 infection or an uninfected control (not recorded which).

This clonotype was recorded at least ten times. The CDR3 sequence: CASSERLDYNEQFF. The CDR3 nucleotides read TGTGCCAGCAGCGAGAGACTGGACTACAATGAGCAGTTCTTC. This chain uses TRBV7-9 with TRBJ2-1, with no clear D. The CDR3 has 14 amino acids. V lost 5 bases, J lost 3 bases, and 11 bases lay in between. Germline V gene data show CDR1 as SEHNR and CDR2 as FQNEAQ (reference sequence).

The J gene is TRBJ2-7, the V gene TRBV29-1; 9 nucleotides line up with TRBD1. V gave up 7 bases and J gave up 3 bases; unmatched junction bases: 7. Germline V lookup: CDR1 SQVTM, CDR2 ANQGSEA. This CDR3 has 13 amino acids. The CDR3 region has the DNA TGCAGCGCAAAAAAGGGACAGGGCTACGAGCAGTACTTC. Residues: CSAKKGQGYEQYF.

This clonotype occurred a few times. This sequence joins TRBV6-2 or TRBV6-3 and TRBJ2-7; tentative D call: TRBD2 (6 bases). CDR1 is MNHEY, CDR2 SVGEGT, per germline. V was cut by 6 bases and J by 2 bases, with 23 bases left in between. This CDR3 contains 17 residues. For the CDR3, the DNA is TGTGCCAGCAGCCCCCACCGGGAGCGGCCGAGCCCCTACGAGCAGTACTTC. Translation gives CASSPHRERPSPYEQYF.

A few counts support this clonotype. This chain connects TRBV3-1 to TRBJ2-7; 10 bases fit TRBD1. Germline trimming cut 4 bases from V and 2 bases from J; bases unmatched to any gene: 8. The CDR3 extends over 16 amino acids. The germline V gene encodes CDR1 LGHDT and CDR2 YNNKEL (reference sequence). CDR3 region: CASSRGPGQGPYEQYF. The CDR3 DNA is TGTGCCAGCAGCCGAGGCCCGGGACAGGGGCCCTACGAGCAGTACTTC.

The sample holds many counts of this clonotype. The J gene is TRBJ2-1, the V gene TRBV4-1; D is unclear. The germline V and J ends were trimmed by 0 bases and 8 bases, with 5 bases remaining between them. The CDR3 contains 12 residues. Germline-derived CDR1 and CDR2 are MGHRA and YSYEKL. Here the CDR3 DNA reads TGCGCCAGCAGCCAAGATAGCTATGAGCAGTTCTTC. Its protein product is CASSQDSYEQFF.

V usage is TRBV11-2 and J usage is TRBJ2-3, with 8 bases fitting TRBD2. This CDR3 region has 17 residues. CDR1 SGHAT and CDR2 FQNNGV come from the germline V gene. V lost 0 bases to trimming and J lost 4 bases; unmatched junction nucleotides: 9. CDR3 DNA: TGTGCCAGCAGCTTAGATCTTACAGCGGGAGCCCCAGATACGCAGTATTTT. It encodes CASSLDLTAGAPDTQYF.

The chain has TRBV4-1 and TRBJ2-6, with TRBD1 matching 8 bases. Trimming at V came to 1 base and at J to 2 bases, leaving 4 bases not matched to a gene. The V gene's germline CDR1 is MGHRA and CDR2 YSYEKL. This CDR3 comprises 17 residues. This CDR3 is CASSQGQGRTGANVLTF. The CDR3, as DNA: TGCGCCAGCAGCCAAGGACAGGGGCGTACTGGGGCCAACGTCCTGACTTTC.

This clonotype came up many times. The chain links TRBV21-1 to TRBJ1-1; TRBD1 is the table's D call, not checked against the DNA. TRBV21-1 is a recognized pseudogene. This CDR3 comprises 12 residues. The CDR3 DNA is TGTGCCGCCGCGCGGGGGGTCACTGAAGCTTTCTTT. Its protein is CAAARGVTEAFF.

The V call is TRBV19, the J call TRBJ1-5, with D tentatively TRBD1 (6 bases). This CDR3 has 16 amino acids. Germline V lookup: CDR1 LNHDA, CDR2 SQIVND (reference sequence). The germline V and J ends were trimmed by 0 bases and 3 bases, with 12 bases remaining between them. The CDR3 sequence is CASSIDWTAVNQPQHF. In DNA form, the CDR3 reads TGTGCCAGTAGTATAGATTGGACAGCAGTCAATCAGCCCCAGCATTTT.

This clonotype showed up just a few times. This chain links TRBV5-6 with TRBJ2-3; 7 nucleotides match TRBD2. The CDR3 extends over 15 amino acids. Per germline, CDR1 SGHDT and CDR2 YYEEEE. Germline trimming cut 4 bases from V and 3 bases from J; bases unmatched to any gene: 8. The chain's CDR3 is CASSQGGSWTDTQYF. The CDR3 DNA reads TGTGCCAGCAGCCAGGGAGGGAGTTGGACAGATACGCAGTATTTT.

This clonotype was recorded a few times. The chain has TRBV7-9 and TRBJ2-7; D is uncertain. The germline V gene encodes CDR1 SEHNR and CDR2 FQNEAQ (reference sequence). V dropped 3 bases and J dropped 1 base, with 7 bases sitting between them. The CDR3 has 13 amino acids. The CDR3, as DNA: TGTGCCAGCAGCTTTCCGAGGTCCTACGAGCAGTACTTC. Protein product: CASSFPRSYEQYF.

The gene calls are TRBV4-2 and TRBJ2-1; 7 positions agree with TRBD2. Germline trimming cut 2 bases from V and 5 bases from J; bases unmatched to any gene: 6. The CDR3 has 15 residues. Germline V gene lookup returns CDR1 LGHNA and CDR2 YNFKEQ. CDR3 bases: TGTGCCAGCAGCCAAAGGGAGGGTTCCCACAATGAGCAGTTCTTC. This translates into CASSQREGSHNEQFF.

This clonotype was recorded many times. The rearrangement joins TRBV6-5 to TRBJ2-5, with D possibly matching TRBD2 (5 bases). The CDR3 sequence is 14 residues long. V lost 6 bases and J lost 9, with 20 bases in between. CDR1 MNHEY and CDR2 SVGAGI come from the germline V gene. The CDR3 reads CASSPDFRKRSQYF. Here the CDR3 DNA reads TGTGCCAGCAGCCCTGATTTCAGGAAGCGGTCCCAGTACTTC.

The V gene is TRBV2, the J gene TRBJ2-2; 7 positions match TRBD1. The CDR3 has 19 residues. Trimming took 6 bases from V and 4 from J; bases not matched to a gene: 20. Germline lookup yields CDR1 SNHLY and CDR2 FYNNEI. The CDR3 is CASRGLQGHYSRITGELFF. CDR3 in DNA: TGTGCCAGCAGAGGCCTACAGGGGCACTACTCGCGTATCACCGGGGAGCTGTTTTTT.

In its sample, this clonotype was seen a few times. J is TRBJ2-2 and V is TRBV5-1; no definite D call. The V gene's germline CDR1 is SGHRS and CDR2 YFSETQ. Trimming pared 7 bases from V and 4 bases from J, leaving 11 bases between. The CDR3 extends over 13 amino acids. The chain's CDR3 is CASGSDGTGELFF. The CDR3 DNA reads TGCGCCAGCGGATCCGACGGCACCGGGGAGCTGTTTTTT.

V usage is TRBV19 and J usage is TRBJ2-3, with 7 positions matching TRBD2. V shed 7 bases and J 1 base; nucleotides not matched to a gene: 8. Germline assignment: CDR1 LNHDA and CDR2 SQIVND (reference sequence). The CDR3 length is 15 residues. The CDR3 bases are TGTGCCAGTATGTGGGCTAGCGGACGCACAGATACGCAGTATTTT. The encoded protein is CASMWASGRTDTQYF. Supplemented by reference TRBV19 and TRBJ2-3, the full variable domain reads DGGITQSPKYLFRKEGQNVTLSCEQNLNHDAMYWYRQDPGQGLRLIYYSQIVNDFQKGDIAEGYSVSREKKESFPLTVTSAQKNPTAFYLCASMWASGRTDTQYFGPGTRLTVL.

The V and J genes are TRBV5-1 and TRBJ2-7; D gene ambiguous. The CDR3 is 15 amino acids. V was shortened by 0 bases and J by 7 bases, with 17 bases between the two germline ends. Germline lookup yields CDR1 SGHRS and CDR2 YFSETQ. The CDR3 DNA sequence: TGCGCCAGCAGCTTGGCCGGCAGCGCTATGATTGAGCAGTACTTC. Amino acids: CASSLAGSAMIEQYF.